A selection of T cell receptor beta chains follows, all from one sample in a study of T cell changes during pregnancy in multiple sclerosis. Sequencing was performed with immunoSEQ multiplex PCR; in TCRdb, only in-frame clones are kept and a portion is missing. The sample holds about 67,000 clones, 90% to 95% seen once. The specimen was peripheral blood, collected in the second trimester of pregnancy. These receptors were obtained from a female donor with multiple sclerosis, enrolled in a pregnancy study. Each CDR3 is given with its conserved first and last residue. The D gene is left open where the match is weak. Size is omitted from some rows. Given values are once, few, many or a class for expanded clones.

V gene	clone size	D gene	CDR3 length	J gene	CDR3 DNA	CDR3 protein
TRBV5-6	NA	TRBD1	16	TRBJ2-1	TGTGCCAGCACTGTACCGGGACAGGGTTCTATTTTGGAGCAGTTCTTC	CASTVPGQGSILEQFF
TRBV10-3	NA	NA	13	TRBJ2-5	TGTGCCACCACCTTGGGGGGCCAAGAGACCCAGTACTTC	CATTLGGQETQYF
TRBV4-3	NA	TRBD2	20	TRBJ2-3	TGCGCCAGCAGCCTCCTCGGGCCGACTAGCGGGGGTCCTACCACAGATACGCAGTATTTT	CASSLLGPTSGGPTTDTQYF
TRBV5-1	NA	TRBD1	18	TRBJ1-5	TGCGCCAGCAGCCCTACCCGGGACAGTTCCCGGGGAAATCAGCCCCAGCATTTT	CASSPTRDSSRGNQPQHF
TRBV5-6	few	NA	14	TRBJ2-5	TGTGCCAGCAGTTCTATTAGCGGCCACGGCACCCAGTACTTC	CASSSISGHGTQYF
TRBV6-1	NA	NA	14	TRBJ1-4	TGTGCCACCGACCCCGACAGGCTAAATGAAAAACTGTTTTTT	CATDPDRLNEKLFF
TRBV6-5	once	NA	14	TRBJ1-6	TGTGCCAGCAGTCGCAAGATCCGGGATTCACCCCTCCACTTT	CASSRKIRDSPLHF
TRBV19	NA	NA	13	TRBJ1-1	TGTGCCAGTAGGTGGGAGTTAGGGGGTGAAGCTTTCTTT	CASRWELGGEAFF
TRBV11-1	NA	NA	17	TRBJ1-6	TGTGCCAGCAGCTGGGGGAGGTTTCGATCCTATAATTCACCCCTCCACTTT	CASSWGRFRSYNSPLHF
TRBV4-2	NA	NA	14	TRBJ1-2	TGTGCCGGCAGCCAAGAAAGGCGGGGGTATGGCTACACCTTC	CAGSQERRGYGYTF
TRBV15	NA	NA	16	TRBJ1-5	TGTGCCACCAGCAGAGGAGGAGGGGCCGGCAATCAGCCCCAGCATTTT	CATSRGGGAGNQPQHF
TRBV7-9	NA	NA	18	TRBJ2-6	TGTGCCAGCAGCGGGCGAGGGACACCTATTGAAGGGGCCAACGTCCTGACTTTC	CASSGRGTPIEGANVLTF
TRBV6-1	NA	TRBD1	17	TRBJ2-4	TGTGCCAGCAGTGAAGGGGGGGGACAGGGGATATTGAACATTCAGTACTTC	CASSEGGGQGILNIQYF
TRBV13	NA	NA	16	TRBJ2-6	TGTGCCAGCAGCTTAGGTTCGGGATCTGGGGCCAACGTCCTGACTTTC	CASSLGSGSGANVLTF
TRBV19	NA	TRBD1	16	TRBJ1-2	TGTGCCAGTAGTATATGGACAGGCGGAACTAACTATGGCTACACCTTC	CASSIWTGGTNYGYTF
TRBV20-1	NA	TRBD1	11	TRBJ1-4	TGCAGTGCAGAGACAGGGGAAAAACTGTTTTTT	CSAETGEKLFF
TRBV18	NA	NA	13	TRBJ1-1	TGTGCCAGCTCACCATCGAGGGACACTGAAGCTTTCTTT	CASSPSRDTEAFF
TRBV6-1	NA	NA	14	TRBJ2-3	TGTGCCAGCAGCTTAGACAGGAACACAGATACGCAGTATTTT	CASSLDRNTDTQYF
TRBV6-1	NA	TRBD1	15	TRBJ2-3	TGTGCCAGCACCCAAGGGACAGGGGGCAGTGATACGCAGTATTTT	CASTQGTGGSDTQYF
TRBV11-2	NA	TRBD2	14	TRBJ2-2	TGTGCCAGCAGCTCGGGACTAGAGACCGGGGAGCTGTTTTTT	CASSSGLETGELFF
TRBV15	NA	NA	16	TRBJ1-4	TGTGCCACCAGCAGAGACAGGGAGGGATGGGCTGAAAAACTGTTTTTT	CATSRDREGWAEKLFF
TRBV5-6	NA	NA	16	TRBJ2-2	TGTGCCAGCAGCCTAGTTTCAGGGGTGAACACCGGGGAGCTGTTTTTT	CASSLVSGVNTGELFF
TRBV19	NA	NA	15	TRBJ2-5	TGTGCCAGTAAACCGGACACCAGAATGAGAGAGACCCAGTACTTC	CASKPDTRMRETQYF
TRBV30	NA	NA	14	TRBJ2-7	TGTGCCTGGGACTCCGGGTCTCGCGCATCCGAGCAGTACTTC	CAWDSGSRASEQYF
TRBV28	NA	TRBD2	17	TRBJ2-2	TGTGCCAGCAGGCGAGCGGGGGGGACCACCAACACCGGGGAGCTGTTTTTT	CASRRAGGTTNTGELFF
TRBV13	NA	NA	15	TRBJ1-3	TGTGCCAGCAGCCCCCGGGAGACCTCTGGAAACACCATATATTTT	CASSPRETSGNTIYF
TRBV12-5	NA	TRBD1	16	TRBJ2-3	TGTGCTAGTGGTATAGGGACAGGGGCTCCGACAGATACGCAGTATTTT	CASGIGTGAPTDTQYF
TRBV9	NA	NA	15	TRBJ1-1	TGTGCCAGCAGCCCAGAAGACAAAGGGGACACTGAAGCTTTCTTT	CASSPEDKGDTEAFF
TRBV2	NA	NA	16	TRBJ1-2	TGTGCCAGCAGTCCTACGATGGGACTGTCGAACTATGGCTACACCTTC	CASSPTMGLSNYGYTF
TRBV19	NA	TRBD1	13	TRBJ1-4	TGTGCCAGTAGTTGGACAGGGGGTGAAAAACTGTTTTTT	CASSWTGGEKLFF
TRBV6-6	once	TRBD2	13	TRBJ2-3	TGTGCCATCCAGCGGGAGGGCACAGATACGCAGTATTTT	CAIQREGTDTQYF
TRBV4-3	NA	TRBD2	15	TRBJ2-7	TGCGCCAGCAGCCAAGAGTGGCGGGGGGGCGACGAGCAGTACTTC	CASSQEWRGGDEQYF
TRBV27	NA	NA	14	TRBJ1-2	TGTGCCAGCAGTTCGACTACTGGGGACTCTGGCTACACCTTC	CASSSTTGDSGYTF
TRBV6-5	NA	TRBD2	15	TRBJ2-7	TGTGCCAGCAGTTTTCTGGGGGGACTACCCTACGAGCAGTACTTC	CASSFLGGLPYEQYF
TRBV7-9	NA	NA	13	TRBJ2-7	TGTGCCAGCAGCTTCAGGGATCTTCCTGAGCAGTACTTC	CASSFRDLPEQYF
TRBV15	NA	TRBD1	13	TRBJ1-1	TGTGCCACCCATTGGACAGGGAACACTGAAGCTTTCTTT	CATHWTGNTEAFF
TRBV5-1	NA	NA	14	TRBJ1-1	TGCGCCAGCAGTTTTCAGGGCATGAACACTGAAGCTTTCTTT	CASSFQGMNTEAFF
TRBV30	NA	NA	12	TRBJ1-1	TGTGCCTCCCAAGACGCGACAGTGGTGGCTTTCTTT	CASQDATVVAFF
TRBV15	NA	TRBD2	19	TRBJ2-1	TGTGCCACCAGCAGAGTCCCCCTAGCGGGAGAATGGTCCTACAATGAGCAGTTCTTC	CATSRVPLAGEWSYNEQFF
TRBV7-9	few	NA	15	TRBJ2-7	TGTGCCAGCAGCCCCAGACTCGCGGCGACCTACGAGCAGTACTTC	CASSPRLAATYEQYF
TRBV11-2	NA	TRBD2	17	TRBJ2-1	TGTGCCAGCAGCCCCAGCCCACTAGCGGGGGTTAGACATGAGCAGTTCTTC	CASSPSPLAGVRHEQFF
TRBV6-6	NA	NA	13	TRBJ1-1	TGTGCCAGCAGTTACGAGGGTGGCACTGAAGCTTTCTTT	CASSYEGGTEAFF
TRBV2	NA	TRBD1	12	TRBJ2-1	TGTGCCAGCAGGGACAGGGGCAATGAGCAGTTCTTC	CASRDRGNEQFF
TRBV27	NA	TRBD1	13	TRBJ1-2	TGTGCCAGCCTTTCCCAGGGGGCCGGTGGCTACACCTTC	CASLSQGAGGYTF
TRBV6-1	NA	NA	14	TRBJ1-4	TGTGCCAGCACTGAACAGGGTATCGATGAAAAACTGTTTTTT	CASTEQGIDEKLFF
TRBV5-1	NA	TRBD1	18	TRBJ2-1	TGCGCCAGCAGTCCGATCCTAAGACAGGGGAGCTCCTACAATGAGCAGTTCTTC	CASSPILRQGSSYNEQFF
TRBV13	NA	TRBD2	13	TRBJ2-3	TGTGCCAGCAGAGGGAGGGTGGAGGGTACGCAGTATTTT	CASRGRVEGTQYF
TRBV9	NA	NA	15	TRBJ2-3	TGTGCCAGCATCCTAGGGGGGGGGCGCACAGATACGCAGTATTTT	CASILGGGRTDTQYF
TRBV2	NA	TRBD1	12	TRBJ1-2	TGTGCCAGCAGTGAAACAGGGGGTGGCTACACCTTC	CASSETGGGYTF
TRBV7-2	NA	TRBD2	15	TRBJ2-5	TGTGCCAGCAGCCCGTCACGGGAGGTTTGGGAGACCCAGTACTTC	CASSPSREVWETQYF
TRBV5-6	once	NA	14	TRBJ1-1	TGTGCCAGCAGCTTGGCCCGCAGGGCAACTGAAGCTTTCTTT	CASSLARRATEAFF
TRBV29-1	NA	NA	14	TRBJ2-5	TGCAGCGCCAGAAGCGGGCAGGGTCAAGAGACCCAGTACTTC	CSARSGQGQETQYF
TRBV6-5	NA	TRBD1	12	TRBJ1-2	TGTGCCAGCAGGGGACAGGGTGAAGGCTACACCTTC	CASRGQGEGYTF
TRBV2	NA	NA	13	TRBJ1-1	TGTGCCAGCAGTACAGTAAGCGGAGGGGAAGCTTTCTTT	CASSTVSGGEAFF
TRBV27	NA	TRBD1	14	TRBJ1-3	TGTGCCAGCAGTGACAGGGTTTCGGGAAACACCATATATTTT	CASSDRVSGNTIYF
TRBV9	NA	NA	15	TRBJ1-3	TGTGCCAGCAGCCCCAGCGGAGTTGCTGGAAACACCATATATTTT	CASSPSGVAGNTIYF
TRBV11-1	NA	NA	14	TRBJ1-2	TGTGCCAGCAGCTTAGGACCCCCGGCGGATGGCTACACCTTC	CASSLGPPADGYTF
TRBV6-5	NA	TRBD1	14	TRBJ1-1	TGTGCCAGCAGTTCCCGACAGGGATTAAGCATGGCTTTCTTT	CASSSRQGLSMAFF
TRBV5-5	NA	NA	15	TRBJ1-3	TGTGCCAGCAACTATCTGGGGGGGTCTGGAAACACCATATATTTT	CASNYLGGSGNTIYF
TRBV19	NA	NA	14	TRBJ2-1	TGTGCCAGTATGACCCCTGAGGGTTACAATGAGCAGTTCTTC	CASMTPEGYNEQFF